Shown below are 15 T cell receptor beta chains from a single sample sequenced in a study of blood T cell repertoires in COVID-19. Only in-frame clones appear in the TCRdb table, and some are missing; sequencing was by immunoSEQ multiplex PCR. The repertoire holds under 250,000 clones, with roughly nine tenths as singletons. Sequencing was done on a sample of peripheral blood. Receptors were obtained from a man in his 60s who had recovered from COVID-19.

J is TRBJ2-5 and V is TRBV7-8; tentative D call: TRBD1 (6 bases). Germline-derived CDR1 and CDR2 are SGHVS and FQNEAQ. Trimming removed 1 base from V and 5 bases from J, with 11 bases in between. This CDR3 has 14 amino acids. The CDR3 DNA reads TGTGCCAGCAGCTTAGGTACAGGGATGGAGACCCAGTACTTC. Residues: CASSLGTGMETQYF.

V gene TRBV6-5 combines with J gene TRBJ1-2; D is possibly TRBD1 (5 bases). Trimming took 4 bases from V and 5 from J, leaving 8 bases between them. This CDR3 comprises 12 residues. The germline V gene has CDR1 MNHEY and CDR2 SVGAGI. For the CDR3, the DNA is TGTGCCAGCAGTTCTGCAGGGTATGGCTACACCTTC. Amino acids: CASSSAGYGYTF.

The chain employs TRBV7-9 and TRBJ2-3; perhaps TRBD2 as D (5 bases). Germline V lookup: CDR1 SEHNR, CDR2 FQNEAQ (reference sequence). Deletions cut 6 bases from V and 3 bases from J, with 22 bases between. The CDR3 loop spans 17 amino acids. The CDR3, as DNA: TGTGCCAGCAGTTCCGTGGGTGGTGGGAGCCCTACAGATACGCAGTATTTT. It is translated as CASSSVGGGSPTDTQYF.

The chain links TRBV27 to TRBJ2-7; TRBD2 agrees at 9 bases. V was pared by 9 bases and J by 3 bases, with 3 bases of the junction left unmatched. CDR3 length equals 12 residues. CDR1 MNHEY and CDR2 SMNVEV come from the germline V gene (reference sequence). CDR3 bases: TGTGCCAGTTCGACTAGCGGCTACGAGCAGTACTTC. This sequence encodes CASSTSGYEQYF.

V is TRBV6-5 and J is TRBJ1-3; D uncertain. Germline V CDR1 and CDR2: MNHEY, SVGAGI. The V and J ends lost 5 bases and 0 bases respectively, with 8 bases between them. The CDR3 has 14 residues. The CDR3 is CASSPRRSGNTIYF. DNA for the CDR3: TGTGCCAGCAGTCCCAGGCGCTCTGGAAACACCATATATTTT.

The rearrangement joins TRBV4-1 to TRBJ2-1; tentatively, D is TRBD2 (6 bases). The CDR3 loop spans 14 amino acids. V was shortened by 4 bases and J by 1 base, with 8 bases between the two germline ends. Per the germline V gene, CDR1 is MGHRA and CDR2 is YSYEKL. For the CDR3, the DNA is TGCGCCAGCAGCCTGCGGGGTTCCTACAATGAGCAGTTCTTC. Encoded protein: CASSLRGSYNEQFF.

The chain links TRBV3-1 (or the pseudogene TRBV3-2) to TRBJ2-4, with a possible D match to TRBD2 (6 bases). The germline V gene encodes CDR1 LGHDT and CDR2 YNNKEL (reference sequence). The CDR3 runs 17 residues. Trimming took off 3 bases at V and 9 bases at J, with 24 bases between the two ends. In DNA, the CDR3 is TGTGCCAGCAGCCAGAAACCAGGCGGGGCGTCGCTCGGCATTCAGTACTTC. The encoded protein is CASSQKPGGASLGIQYF.

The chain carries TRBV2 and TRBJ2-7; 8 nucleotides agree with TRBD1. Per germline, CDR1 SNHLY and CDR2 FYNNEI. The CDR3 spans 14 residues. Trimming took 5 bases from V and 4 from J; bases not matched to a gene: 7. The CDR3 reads CASSKGQAPYEQYF. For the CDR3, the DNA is TGTGCCAGCAGTAAGGGACAGGCGCCTTACGAGCAGTACTTC. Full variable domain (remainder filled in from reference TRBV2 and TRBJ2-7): EPEVTQTPSHQVTQMGQEVILRCVPISNHLYFYWYRQILGQKVEFLVSFYNNEISEKSEIFDDQFSVERPDGSNFTLKIRSTKLEDSAMYFCASSKGQAPYEQYFGPGTRLTVT.

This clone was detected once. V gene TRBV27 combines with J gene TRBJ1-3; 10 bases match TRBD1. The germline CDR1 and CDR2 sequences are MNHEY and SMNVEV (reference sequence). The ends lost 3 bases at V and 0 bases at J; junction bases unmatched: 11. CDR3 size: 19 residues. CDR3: CASSFPRDRGNSSGNTIYF. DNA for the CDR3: TGTGCCAGCAGTTTCCCCCGGGACAGGGGTAATTCCTCTGGAAACACCATATATTTT.

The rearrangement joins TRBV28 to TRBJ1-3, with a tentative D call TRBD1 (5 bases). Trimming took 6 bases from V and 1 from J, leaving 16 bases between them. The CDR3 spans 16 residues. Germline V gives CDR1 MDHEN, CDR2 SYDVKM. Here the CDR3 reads CASRLTPGTSGNTIYF. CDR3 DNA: TGTGCCAGCAGGTTAACCCCAGGGACTTCTGGAAACACCATATATTTT.

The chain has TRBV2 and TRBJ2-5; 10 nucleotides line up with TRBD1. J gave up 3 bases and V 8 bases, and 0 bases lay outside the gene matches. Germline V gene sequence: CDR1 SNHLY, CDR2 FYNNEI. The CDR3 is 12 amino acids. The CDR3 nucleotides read TGTGCCAGCGGGACAGGGGAAGAGACCCAGTACTTC. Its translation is CASGTGEETQYF.

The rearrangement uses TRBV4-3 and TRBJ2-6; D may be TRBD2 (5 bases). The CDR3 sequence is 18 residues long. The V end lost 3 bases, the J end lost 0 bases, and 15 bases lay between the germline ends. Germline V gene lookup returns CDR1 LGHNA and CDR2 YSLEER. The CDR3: CASSQRADPHSGANVLTF. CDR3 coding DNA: TGCGCCAGCAGCCAGCGAGCGGACCCCCACTCTGGGGCCAACGTCCTGACTTTC.

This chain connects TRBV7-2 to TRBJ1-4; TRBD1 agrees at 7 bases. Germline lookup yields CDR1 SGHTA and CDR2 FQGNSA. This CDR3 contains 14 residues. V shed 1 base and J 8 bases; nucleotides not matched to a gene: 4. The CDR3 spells CASSLGRGVEKLFF. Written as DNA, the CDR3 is TGTGCCAGCAGCTTAGGCAGGGGGGTAGAAAAACTGTTTTTT. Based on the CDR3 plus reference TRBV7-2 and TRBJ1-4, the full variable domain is GAGVSQSPSNKVTEKGKDVELRCDPISGHTALYWYRQSLGQGLEFLIYFQGNSAPDKSGLPSDRFSAERTGGSVSTLTIQRTQQEDSAVYLCASSLGRGVEKLFFGSGTQLSVL.

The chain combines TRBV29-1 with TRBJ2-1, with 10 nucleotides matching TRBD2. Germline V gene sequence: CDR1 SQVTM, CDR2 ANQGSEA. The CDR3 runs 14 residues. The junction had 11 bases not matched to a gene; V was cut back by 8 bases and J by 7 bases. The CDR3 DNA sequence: TGCAGCTCCTCTAGCGGGAGAGGTGGGAATGAGCAGTTCTTC. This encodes CSSSSGRGGNEQFF.

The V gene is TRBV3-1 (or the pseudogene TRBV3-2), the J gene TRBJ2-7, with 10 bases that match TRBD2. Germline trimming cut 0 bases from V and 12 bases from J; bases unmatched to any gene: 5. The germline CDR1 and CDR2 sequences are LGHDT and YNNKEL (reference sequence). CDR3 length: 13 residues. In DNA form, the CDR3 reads TGTGCCAGCAGCCAAGACCCGGGACTAGCGCCGTACTTC. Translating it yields CASSQDPGLAPYF.